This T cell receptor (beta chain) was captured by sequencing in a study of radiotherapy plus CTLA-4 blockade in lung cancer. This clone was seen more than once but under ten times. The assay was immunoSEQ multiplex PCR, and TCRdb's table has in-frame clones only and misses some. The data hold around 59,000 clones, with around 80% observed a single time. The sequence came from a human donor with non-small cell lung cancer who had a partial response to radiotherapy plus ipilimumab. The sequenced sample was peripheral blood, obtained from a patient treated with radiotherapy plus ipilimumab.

CDR3 bases: TGTGCCAGCAGCGTGACAGGGGTGTTTACTGAAGCTTTCTTT. Amino acids: CASSVTGVFTEAFF. J is TRBJ1-1 and V is TRBV11-3; 8 bases match TRBD1. The J segment lost 5 bases and the V segment lost 5 bases, leaving 7 bases of the junction unmatched. This CDR3 is 14 amino acids long. CDR1 is SGHNT, CDR2 YENEEA, per germline.